Described below is a single T cell receptor (beta chain) sequence and its context. It has no known antigen specificity. No much larger clonotype is one base removed from it; base qualities were not supplied. Patients with a history of autoimmune disease or receiving systemic immunosuppression were excluded from the trial. Peripheral blood for TCR sequencing was collected from all dose cohorts at baseline, on cycle 4 day 1, and on cycle 7 day 1. Samples were obtained from an open-label, multicenter, first-in-human phase I dose-escalation trial of ivuxolimab. Adults with locally advanced or metastatic head and neck squamous cell, hepatocellular, melanoma or renal cell carcinoma were enrolled in the trial. CD4+ and CD8+ T cells were sorted separately from peripheral blood before TCR sequencing. The sample is drawn from a study of OX40 agonist ivuxolimab in advanced cancers. In terms of the full investigation: Ivuxolimab was an agonistic, fully human IgG2 monoclonal antibody directed against OX40 (CD134), a costimulatory receptor. Intravenous ivuxolimab was administered to patients every 2 weeks at six dose levels: 0.01, 0.1, 0.3, 1.5, 3 and 10 mg/kg. Of the 50 to 55 patients in dose escalation, 19 had hepatocellular carcinoma, roughly 15 had melanoma, 9 had renal cell carcinoma and 9 had head and neck cancer. In the dose-escalation cohort, 82.7% of patients were male, and the mean age was approximately 60 years, with a range of roughly 23 to 85. Prior anti-PD-1, anti-PD-L1 or anti-CTLA-4 therapy was permitted, and checkpoint inhibitors had been received by approximately 39% of dose-escalation patients. Partial responses occurred in three dose-escalation patients, of whom one had hepatocellular carcinoma and two had cutaneous melanoma. Peripheral TCRbeta sequencing aimed to test whether ivuxolimab altered TCR sequence diversity and caused clonal T-cell expansion. The paper describes the monotherapy dose-escalation part (N ≈ 52 patients) of the phase I trial of ivuxolimab. The research as a whole found: At doses of 0.1 to 3.0 mg/kg, clonal expansion of both CD4+ and CD8+ blood T cells was observed from baseline to week 6. In partial responders in the 0.1-3.0 mg/kg groups, normalized peripheral clonal expansion was found to be among the lowest, especially among CD8+ T cells. Low levels of normalized T-cell clonal expansion were also shown by some nonresponding patients. Which antigens the clonally expanded peripheral T cells were specific for was not determined. After ivuxolimab, CD8+ T cells had more expanded clones than CD4+ T cells on average.

Trimming costs V 6 bases and J 5 bases, and their ends lie 17 bases apart. CDR1 and CDR2, looked up from the germline V gene, are SGHRS and YFSETQ. The CDR3, from cysteine to phenylalanine, totals 14 residues. Of all the DNA, just the CDR3 is kept, 42 bases in frame from base 1. To sequence the TCRbeta CDR3 region, genomic DNA was isolated from the sorted cells. TCRbeta CDR3 regions were sequenced using the immunoSEQ Assay. TCRdb retrieved this table from immuneACCESS and kept in-frame rearrangements only. Not all clones are present; in checked studies, unresolved V genes account for under half, and no reason is known for the remainder. For this sample there are 65,000 to 90,000 clones; roughly 86% appear just once. Less than 0.8% of the sample is held by the ten biggest clonotypes.

The rearrangement joined TRBV5-1 to TRBJ2-5; TRBD2 is a weak D gene call, 5 bases matching. The starting material was CD4+ or CD8+ T cells sorted from blood, obtained in a trial of the OX40 agonist ivuxolimab. The receptor was isolated from an adult with an advanced solid tumor such as melanoma, head and neck, liver or kidney cancer. The CDR3 sequence is CASTTSAGRETQYF. The nucleotide sequence reads as follows: TGCGCCAGCACAACTTCGGCGGGCCGGGAGACCCAGTACTTC.